Listed below are T cell receptor beta chains from one sample, sequenced in a study of Ad26.COV2.S vaccination and SARS-CoV-2 variants. Profiling relied on immunoSEQ multiplex PCR, and the TCRdb table lists in-frame clones only, not all of them. There are 300,000 to 350,000 clones in the sample; roughly 84% occur only once, and more than 1.5% lies in the top ten. The material sequenced was peripheral blood, taken in a trial of Ad26.COV2.S vaccine versus placebo. These receptors all come from a person between 18 and 60 years old who received the Ad26.COV2.S COVID-19 vaccine or a placebo. Each CDR3 is given with its conserved first and last residue. The D gene is left open where the match is weak. Clone size is shown for a subset of rows, as once, few, many or a class of expanded clone.

TRBD1	few	TRBV7-9	TRBJ1-2	CASSSTGANYGYTF	TGTGCCAGCAGCTCAACAGGGGCTAACTATGGCTACACCTTC
.	.	TRBV5-8	TRBJ1-6	CASSLEGTLAYNSPLHF	TGTGCCAGCAGCTTGGAAGGGACTCTCGCCTATAATTCACCCCTCCACTTT
.	.	TRBV11-3	TRBJ2-3	CASSSRQDTQYF	TGTGCCAGCAGCTCTCGACAAGATACGCAGTATTTT
.	.	TRBV24-1	TRBJ2-3	CATSEPGFSGTQYF	TGTGCCACCAGTGAGCCAGGTTTTAGTGGTACGCAGTATTTT
.	.	TRBV9	TRBJ1-1	CASSAQLTGGEAFF	TGTGCCAGCAGCGCCCAACTAACTGGGGGTGAAGCTTTCTTT
.	.	TRBV5-1	TRBJ2-7	CASSTGGGYEQYF	TGCGCCAGCAGCACCGGTGGGGGGTACGAGCAGTACTTC
TRBD1	.	TRBV27	TRBJ1-2	CASSSRTGPITNYGYTF	TGTGCCAGCAGTTCCAGGACAGGGCCGATTACTAACTATGGCTACACCTTC
.	few	TRBV4-3	TRBJ1-5	CASSQDTVGQPQHF	TGCGCCAGCAGCCAAGATACAGTGGGTCAGCCCCAGCATTTT
.	.	TRBV18	TRBJ2-1	CASSALTTAGEQFF	TGTGCCAGCTCAGCGTTGACAACCGCGGGTGAGCAGTTCTTC
.	once	TRBV3-1/TRBV3-2	TRBJ1-2	CASSQDLIAFNYGYTF	TGTGCCAGCAGCCAAGATCTGATTGCATTTAACTATGGCTACACCTTC
.	.	TRBV10-1	TRBJ2-2	CARIEIPHNTGELFF	TGCGCCAGAATCGAAATTCCCCATAACACCGGGGAGCTGTTTTTT
TRBD2	.	TRBV4-2	TRBJ2-3	CASSPSAGGPEDTQYF	TGTGCCAGCAGCCCTTCTGCGGGGGGGCCGGAAGATACGCAGTATTTT
.	.	TRBV7-2	TRBJ2-3	CASSLDAGGGTDTQYF	TGTGCCAGCAGCTTAGATGCAGGGGGGGGCACAGATACGCAGTATTTT
.	.	TRBV20-1	TRBJ2-3	CSPGVTQYF	TGCAGTCCCGGCGTAACGCAGTATTTT
TRBD1	.	TRBV6-1	TRBJ1-5	CASSVDRGSGNQPQHF	TGTGCCAGCAGTGTTGACAGGGGGAGCGGCAATCAGCCCCAGCATTTT
TRBD1	.	TRBV7-9	TRBJ2-2	CASSLVSGGPQELFF	TGTGCCAGCAGCTTAGTATCAGGGGGACCACAGGAGCTGTTTTTT
.	.	TRBV2	TRBJ2-1	CASSVTGLAYNEQFF	TGTGCCAGCAGTGTCACCGGGCTTGCCTACAATGAGCAGTTCTTC
.	.	TRBV5-4	TRBJ1-2	CASSPEAGHRNDGYTF	TGTGCCAGCAGCCCCGAGGCGGGACACCGAAATGATGGCTACACCTTC
.	few	TRBV11-2	TRBJ2-3	CASSLTSRWIDTQYF	TGTGCCAGCAGCTTGACTAGTAGGTGGATCGATACGCAGTATTTT
.	.	TRBV5-1	TRBJ2-6	CASSFFGSSGANVLTF	TGCGCCAGCAGCTTTTTTGGGAGCTCTGGGGCCAACGTCCTGACTTTC
.	.	TRBV5-1	TRBJ2-3	CASSLGPSTDTQYF	TGCGCCAGCAGCTTGGGCCCTAGCACAGATACGCAGTATTTT
.	.	TRBV6-5	TRBJ1-1	CASTHREANTEAFF	TGTGCCAGCACCCACAGGGAGGCGAACACTGAAGCTTTCTTT
.	once	TRBV30	TRBJ1-1	CAWSVMGDTEAFF	TGTGCCTGGAGTGTAATGGGGGACACTGAAGCTTTCTTT
TRBD1	.	TRBV7-2	TRBJ1-2	CASSLDWGQTDYGYTF	TGTGCCAGCAGCTTAGATTGGGGACAGACAGACTATGGCTACACCTTC
TRBD1	.	TRBV6-5	TRBJ1-5	CASSYSWDRVQPQHF	TGTGCCAGCAGTTACTCCTGGGACAGGGTTCAGCCCCAGCATTTT
.	.	TRBV18	TRBJ1-1	CASSPVVGPEAFF	TGTGCCAGCTCACCAGTGGTAGGGCCTGAAGCTTTCTTT
.	.	TRBV7-8	TRBJ2-5	CASRGTLQETQYF	TGTGCCAGCAGGGGGACCCTCCAAGAGACCCAGTACTTC
TRBD1	.	TRBV20-1	TRBJ2-7	CSASPARGTYEQYF	TGCAGTGCTAGTCCTGCCAGGGGGACCTACGAGCAGTACTTC
.	.	TRBV2	TRBJ2-3	CASSAQQRDTQYF	TGTGCCAGCAGTGCCCAACAACGAGATACGCAGTATTTT
TRBD2	.	TRBV4-2	TRBJ2-3	CASSQGNSGGADTQYF	TGTGCCAGCAGCCAAGGGAATAGCGGGGGGGCAGATACGCAGTATTTT
.	.	TRBV9	TRBJ1-4	CASSGRTAANEKLFF	TGTGCCAGCAGCGGACGGACAGCAGCAAATGAAAAACTGTTTTTT
.	few	TRBV29-1	TRBJ1-1	CSVDLNRQRTLTEAFF	TGCAGCGTTGACCTCAACCGACAGAGAACTCTCACTGAAGCTTTCTTT
.	once	TRBV5-1	TRBJ2-7	CASSLDRSYLYEQYF	TGCGCCAGCAGCTTAGACAGGTCTTATCTCTACGAGCAGTACTTC
.	.	TRBV6-5	TRBJ1-1	CASRQQGPEAFF	TGTGCCAGCAGACAGCAGGGGCCTGAAGCTTTCTTT
TRBD1	many	TRBV6-1	TRBJ2-7	CASSEGQGADEQYF	TGTGCCAGCAGTGAAGGACAGGGGGCTGACGAGCAGTACTTC
.	.	TRBV10-2	TRBJ2-2	CASTGGIGGELFF	TGCGCCAGCACGGGCGGTATTGGCGGGGAGCTGTTTTTT
.	.	TRBV11-1	TRBJ1-2	CASSLWPDNGYTF	TGTGCCAGCAGCTTGTGGCCGGATAATGGCTACACCTTC
.	.	TRBV20-1	TRBJ2-5	CSASSGHWLETQYF	TGCAGTGCTAGTTCAGGGCATTGGTTGGAGACCCAGTACTTC
.	.	TRBV19	TRBJ2-2	CASSISPRELFF	TGTGCCAGTAGTATTTCACCCAGGGAGCTGTTTTTT
.	once	TRBV5-6	TRBJ2-5	CASSSLGYSRQFQETQYF	TGTGCCAGCTCCTCTCTCGGGTACAGCCGCCAGTTCCAAGAGACCCAGTACTTC
TRBD2	.	TRBV6-6	TRBJ2-3	CASRPSGGGGTDTQYF	TGTGCCAGCAGGCCTTCGGGTGGGGGGGGCACAGATACGCAGTATTTT
.	.	TRBV10-3	TRBJ1-2	CAISEYDWPSANYGYTF	TGTGCCATCAGTGAGTATGACTGGCCCTCAGCTAACTATGGCTACACCTTC
.	few	TRBV11-2	TRBJ2-1	CASSLYTEQFF	TGTGCCAGCAGCCTTTACACTGAGCAGTTCTTC
.	.	TRBV5-1	TRBJ2-5	CASSGGRGSEETQYF	TGCGCCAGCAGCGGGGGGCGGGGGTCGGAAGAGACCCAGTACTTC
.	.	TRBV7-8	TRBJ2-6	CASSAGPPGANVLTF	TGTGCCAGCAGCGCCGGCCCACCTGGGGCCAACGTCCTGACTTTC
.	.	TRBV5-4	TRBJ1-1	CATLTQVAGKTEAFF	TGTGCCACCCTAACCCAAGTGGCAGGGAAAACTGAAGCTTTCTTT
.	.	TRBV5-1	TRBJ2-5	CASSLGLLLVGETQYF	TGCGCCAGCAGCTTAGGATTGTTATTGGTCGGGGAGACCCAGTACTTC
.	.	TRBV30	TRBJ1-1	CAWRLDTEAFF	TGTGCCTGGAGACTGGACACTGAAGCTTTCTTT
TRBD1	.	TRBV5-1	TRBJ1-2	CASSFTRQGGYTF	TGCGCCAGCAGCTTCACCCGACAGGGAGGCTACACCTTC
TRBD1	.	TRBV19	TRBJ1-2	CASNNRDRLYGYTF	TGTGCCAGTAATAACCGGGACAGACTCTATGGCTACACCTTC
.	.	TRBV9	TRBJ1-2	CASRGSRGLNPYTF	TGTGCCAGCAGGGGTTCTAGGGGGTTAAACCCCTATACCTTC
.	.	TRBV30	TRBJ2-2	CAWSVGGERWGELFF	TGTGCCTGGAGTGTTGGAGGGGAGAGATGGGGGGAGCTGTTTTTT
.	.	TRBV4-3	TRBJ1-3	CASSPNSGNTIYF	TGCGCCAGCAGCCCCAACTCTGGAAACACCATATATTTT
.	.	TRBV28	TRBJ2-7	CASGYGGFAYEQYF	TGTGCCAGCGGCTATGGGGGATTCGCCTACGAGCAGTACTTC
.	.	TRBV11-2	TRBJ1-1	CASSLGVSANTEAFF	TGTGCCAGCAGCTTAGGGGTCAGTGCAAACACTGAAGCTTTCTTT
TRBD1	.	TRBV4-3	TRBJ2-7	CASSQVGNAGGYEQYF	TGCGCCAGCAGCCAAGTAGGTAATGCAGGGGGCTACGAGCAGTACTTC
.	few	TRBV25-1	TRBJ2-1	CASSEQGPYNEQFF	TGTGCCAGCAGTGAACAGGGGCCATACAATGAGCAGTTCTTC
.	.	TRBV4-2	TRBJ1-4	CASSPRTADNEKLFF	TGTGCCAGCAGCCCTAGGACAGCCGACAATGAAAAACTGTTTTTT
.	.	TRBV2	TRBJ1-1	CASSNVGGLGEAFF	TGTGCCAGCAGTAACGTCGGGGGATTGGGTGAAGCTTTCTTT
.	once	TRBV6-2/TRBV6-3	TRBJ1-3	CASSYTTGSPGDF	TGTGCCAGCAGTTACACCACAGGATCCCCTGGAGATTTT